The sequence of this T cell receptor beta chain was determined in a study of cytomegalovirus exposure and HLA in healthy donors. Findings of the study overall: Cytomegalovirus-associated TCR beta chains were listed, numbering 150 to 200. An analysis done earlier found most TCR beta V segments productive about 90% or about 30% of the time.

Turning to this clone: The antigen remains unidentified.

This CDR3 has 15 residues. 60 Vbeta and 13 Jbeta primers were used in PCR. The data were produced by immunoSEQ multiplex PCR, yet TCRdb's version contains in-frame clones alone and is incomplete. Here the sample spans roughly 130,000 clones, 70% to 85% being singletons. The chain employs TRBV21-1 and TRBJ1-2; the table's D call TRBD1 went unverified against the DNA. TRBV21-1 is an annotated pseudogene. Sequences were obtained from PBMCs. This receptor was taken from a boy aged 5-17 years in good health and CMV-seronegative. The CDR3: CASSKADREDYGYTF. The CDR3 region has the DNA TGTGCCAGCAGCAAAGCGGACAGGGAAGACTATGGCTACACCTTC.